The subject of this entry is one TCR beta chain. This sample was taken from a study of T cell responses to AZD1222 COVID-19 vaccine. In the study overall: Samples with a second dose at about 4 or about 12 weeks were pooled together.

Profiled with immunoSEQ multiplex PCR; TCRdb holds only in-frame clones, not every one. The table lists around 150,000 clones, 70% to 90% of them singletons. The length of the CDR3 is 12 residues. Per the germline V gene, CDR1 is SGHDT and CDR2 is YYEEEE. V trimming: 3 bases; J trimming: 9 bases; junction bases outside the gene matches: 3. This rearrangement joins TRBV5-6 to TRBJ2-1; TRBD1 matches 7 bases. Specimen: peripheral blood, collected on day 0 of AZD1222 vaccination. This TCR was sampled from an adult in good health. The CDR3: CASSYTGAEQFF. The CDR3 DNA follows: TGTGCCAGCAGCTATACAGGGGCTGAGCAGTTCTTC.